The 17 T cell receptor beta chains in this list originate from one sample, sequenced in a study of metastatic and nonmetastatic thyroid tumors. Patients had received no treatment of any kind before thyroid surgery. Using MiXCR, TCRdb reanalyzed the PCR reads. The sample consists of about 24,000 clones, 23% of them appearing once. The sample was blood. The source is a male donor with papillary thyroid cancer or a benign thyroid nodule (not recorded which). Some clones in this sample may be carry-over from other donors' samples.

A note on this clone: The junction departs from germline at one end; a sequencing error may be responsible. The chain uses TRBV28 and TRBJ1-4; D perhaps matches TRBD1 (5 bases). The CDR3 runs 14 residues. CDR1 is MDHEN, CDR2 SYDVKM, per germline. Here the CDR3 DNA reads TGTGCCTGCAGACCCGCGGGGGGGAACGAAAAACTGTTTTTT. Protein product: CACRPAGGNEKLFF.

Ten or more counts support this clone. This chain links TRBV5-1 with TRBJ2-7; TRBD1 is a possible D gene (5 bases). The V gene lost 0 bases and the J gene lost 4 bases, with 8 bases spanning the gap. The CDR3 spans 13 residues. From germline, CDR1 is SGHRS and CDR2 YFSETQ. The CDR3 here is CASSLGQLYEQYF. The CDR3 DNA reads as TGCGCCAGCAGCTTGGGACAGTTGTACGAGCAGTACTTC.

Only a few counts were recorded for this clone. The chain uses TRBV5-6 and TRBJ1-2, with D unresolved. The germline V gene encodes CDR1 SGHDT and CDR2 YYEEEE. This CDR3 spans 14 amino acids. Trimming removed 5 bases from V and 4 bases from J, with 15 bases in between. CDR3 in DNA: TGTGCCAGCAGACCACGGGCGAAGGGCTATGGCTACACCTTC. It specifies CASRPRAKGYGYTF.

This clone showed up just a few times. The chain uses TRBV6-1 and TRBJ2-7, with D perhaps matching TRBD1 (6 bases). Trimming removed 7 bases at V and 3 bases at J, with 19 bases between. The length of the CDR3 is 15 residues. Germline V gene data show CDR1 as MNHNS and CDR2 as SASEGT. Here the CDR3 DNA reads TGTGCCAGCACCTTGAATCCGGAGACAGGCTACGAGCAGTACTTC. Its protein is CASTLNPETGYEQYF.

Of note for this clone: A much larger clone lies a single base off, so this may be a read error. The CDR3: CASSTNPGPFPRYF. CDR3 DNA sequence: TGTGCCAGCAGTACGAACCCGGGACCCTTCCCTCGGTACTTC. The chain links TRBV28 to TRBJ2-4; D could derive from TRBD1 or TRBD2 (5 bases each). The CDR3 extends over 14 amino acids. From germline, CDR1 is MDHEN and CDR2 SYDVKM. V lost 5 bases and J lost 15, with 23 bases in between.

This clone was picked up many times. The J gene is TRBJ2-7, the V gene TRBV30; D might be TRBD2 (5 bases). The CDR3 length is 14 residues. V was pared by 0 bases and J by 2 bases, with 11 bases between. Germline CDR1 and CDR2: GTSNPN and SVGIG (reference sequence). The chain's CDR3 is CAWSVPPGTYEQYF. Here the CDR3 DNA reads TGTGCCTGGAGTGTACCCCCGGGGACCTACGAGCAGTACTTC. The variable domain in full, completed from reference TRBV30 and TRBJ2-7, reads SQTIHQWPATLVQPVGSPLSLECTVEGTSNPNLYWYRQAAGRGLQLLFYSVGIGQISSEVPQNLSASRPQDRQFILSSKKLLLSDSGFYLCAWSVPPGTYEQYFGPGTRLTVT.

The sample holds many counts of this clone. The chain joins TRBV20-1 to TRBJ2-7; unclear D gene. Trimming took 3 bases from V and 0 from J, leaving 6 bases between them. Germline V CDR1 and CDR2: DFQATT, SNEGSKA (reference sequence). The CDR3 extends over 12 amino acids. The chain's CDR3 is CSASGDSYEQYF. CDR3 nucleotides: TGCAGTGCTAGTGGGGACTCCTACGAGCAGTACTTC.

This clone has at least ten counts. This chain connects TRBV30 to TRBJ2-2; no definite D call. The CDR3 covers 14 residues. Deletions cut 3 bases from V and 2 bases from J, with 10 bases between. From germline, CDR1 is GTSNPN and CDR2 SVGIG (reference sequence). The DNA of the CDR3 is TGTGCCTGGAGGCAGCGTGGTAACACCGGGGAGCTGTTTTTT. Its translation: CAWRQRGNTGELFF. The complete variable domain, with remaining parts taken from reference TRBV30 and TRBJ2-2, reads SQTIHQWPATLVQPVGSPLSLECTVEGTSNPNLYWYRQAAGRGLQLLFYSVGIGQISSEVPQNLSASRPQDRQFILSSKKLLLSDSGFYLCAWRQRGNTGELFFGEGSRLTVL.

This clone was found many times. Possible read error: a much larger clone is one base away. The V gene is TRBV6-4, the J gene TRBJ2-3; 9 nucleotides align to TRBD2. This CDR3 region has 14 residues. The germline CDR1 and CDR2 sequences are MRHNA and SNTAGT. Here the CDR3 DNA reads TGTGCCAGCGGTGACGGACTAGCGACAGATACGCAGTATTTT. Translated: CASGDGLATDTQYF.

This clone was observed many times. J is TRBJ2-7 and V is TRBV29-1; maybe TRBD2 (6 bases). Germline V lookup: CDR1 SQVTM, CDR2 ANQGSEA. The germline V and J ends were trimmed by 6 bases and 9 bases, with 21 bases remaining between them. CDR3 length equals 13 residues. The CDR3 DNA is TGCAGCGTCACCCCCGGGACTCTCGCGACGCAGTACTTC. Its translation is CSVTPGTLATQYF.

Written as DNA, the CDR3 is TGTGCCAGCAGTGACAGGCCCACGAATGCTTTCTTT. Translated: CASSDRPTNAFF. The chain carries TRBV2 and TRBJ1-1; D not certain. Germline V lookup: CDR1 SNHLY, CDR2 FYNNEI. The CDR3 is 12 amino acids. V lost 3 bases to trimming and J lost 11 bases, with 13 bases between them.

A few counts support this clone. This clone may be a read error of a much larger clone one base away. The chain recombines TRBV12-3 or TRBV12-4 with TRBJ2-5, with TRBD1 as a possible D gene (5 bases). Trimming left V 4 bases short and J 4 bases short, with 16 bases between. This CDR3 contains 15 residues. CDR3 sequence (DNA): TGTGCCAGCAGTTCAGGGCAACTAAGTGGAGAGACCCAGTACTTC. Translated, it gives CASSSGQLSGETQYF.

The chain employs TRBV29-1 and TRBJ2-2; the match to TRBD2 covers 10 bases. V lost 3 bases and J lost 3; bases outside the gene matches: 10. The CDR3 runs to 17 residues. Germline V gene data show CDR1 as SQVTM and CDR2 as ANQGSEA. This CDR3 reads CSVESGLAGVDTGELFF. The CDR3 nucleotides are TGCAGCGTTGAGAGCGGGCTAGCGGGAGTTGACACCGGGGAGCTGTTTTTT.

This clone showed up many times. The chain uses TRBV10-1 and TRBJ2-3; 12 bases match TRBD2. Trimming took 6 bases from V and 3 from J; bases not matched to a gene: 4. CDR3 size: 15 residues. Germline values: CDR1 WNHNN, CDR2 SYGVQD (reference sequence). CDR3 residues: CASSAGTSGTDTQYF. In nucleotides, the CDR3 is TGCGCCAGCAGCGCCGGGACTAGCGGGACAGATACGCAGTATTTT.

This clone was recorded many times. The chain couples TRBV20-1 to TRBJ2-7, with 7 bases fitting TRBD1. Germline CDR1 and CDR2: DFQATT and SNEGSKA (reference sequence). CDR3 size: 13 residues. V shed 6 bases and J 3 bases; nucleotides not matched to a gene: 8. CDR3 nucleotide sequence: TGCAGTGCCACATACAGGGGTGGCTACGAGCAGTACTTC. Amino acids: CSATYRGGYEQYF.

The chain links TRBV30 to TRBJ1-4; no reliable D call. Germline V gene sequence: CDR1 GTSNPN, CDR2 SVGIG (reference sequence). Trimming pared 1 base from V and 4 bases from J, leaving 7 bases between. The CDR3 length is 13 residues. CDR3 residues: CAWSGDNNEKLFF. CDR3 nucleotides: TGTGCCTGGAGTGGAGACAATAATGAAAAACTGTTTTTT.

The chain combines TRBV6-9 with TRBJ2-7; D is ambiguous. CDR1 and CDR2 from the germline V gene are MNHGY and SVAAGI. The V end was cut by 3 bases, the J end by 2 bases, with 11 bases between. This CDR3 region has 14 residues. CDR3 in amino acids: CASSYRDIAYEQYF. CDR3 bases: TGTGCCAGCAGTTACCGCGACATCGCCTACGAGCAGTACTTC.